The 6 T cell receptor beta chains given below trace back to one sample, sequenced in a study of molecular identifiers for immune sequencing clone quantification. MiXCR was run by TCRdb on the PCR reads, yielding one entry per CDR3 protein. The sample records about 500,000 distinct CDR3 sequences, around 23% being singletons. Sequenced material: naive CD8+ T cells from blood, with Jurkat cell RNA spiked in. Subset described: FACS-sorted CD8+CD4-CCR7+CD45RA+ naive T cells. The receptors here all came from a human donor in good health. Some libraries in this study had Jurkat cell RNA spiked in.

This clonotype was observed at least ten times. V usage is TRBV2 and J usage is TRBJ2-7, with a weak D call TRBD2 (6 bases). V lost 4 bases to trimming and J lost 3 bases, with 13 bases between them. Germline CDR1 and CDR2: SNHLY and FYNNEI. The CDR3 loop spans 14 amino acids. The DNA for the CDR3 is TGTGCCAGCAGTGTCGGGCCGGGGGACTACGAGCAGTACTTC. Encoded protein: CASSVGPGDYEQYF. The whole variable domain, filled in from reference TRBV2 and TRBJ2-7, reads EPEVTQTPSHQVTQMGQEVILRCVPISNHLYFYWYRQILGQKVEFLVSFYNNEISEKSEIFDDQFSVERPDGSNFTLKIRSTKLEDSAMYFCASSVGPGDYEQYFGPGTRLTVT.

This clonotype has a count of ten or more. The V gene is TRBV20-1, the J gene TRBJ2-5; 12 nucleotides match TRBD2. V shed 2 bases, J shed 5 bases, and the junction held 3 bases outside the gene matches. There are 14 residues in the CDR3. Looked up from germline, CDR1 is DFQATT and CDR2 is SNEGSKA (reference sequence). The CDR3 DNA reads as TGCAGTGCTAGATCTAGCGGGGGGGGCGAGACCCAGTACTTC. This codes for CSARSSGGGETQYF.

This clonotype was picked up a small number of times. The chain is built from TRBV28 and TRBJ2-7; 7 nucleotides line up with TRBD1. Looked up from germline, CDR1 is MDHEN and CDR2 is SYDVKM. With V trimmed by 5 bases and J by 0 bases, 7 bases remained unmatched. The CDR3 has 15 amino acids. CDR3 nucleotides: TGTGCCAGCAGTGTACTCGGGACAGCCTCCTACGAGCAGTACTTC. The encoded protein is CASSVLGTASYEQYF.

The chain has TRBV27 and TRBJ2-2, with D maybe TRBD1 (6 bases). This CDR3 has 15 residues. In germline, CDR1 is MNHEY, CDR2 SMNVEV (reference sequence). The V gene lost 6 bases and the J gene lost 0 bases, with 11 bases spanning the gap. This chain's CDR3 is CASRGRGTNTGELFF. In nucleotides, the CDR3 is TGTGCCAGCAGGGGAAGGGGGACGAACACCGGGGAGCTGTTTTTT.

This clonotype has ten or more counts. The chain is built from TRBV20-1 and TRBJ2-1; D is undetermined. V was cut by 0 bases and J by 8 bases, with 17 bases left in between. Germline V lookup: CDR1 DFQATT, CDR2 SNEGSKA (reference sequence). The CDR3 is 15 residues long. CDR3 sequence reads: CSARDIGSSRDEQFF. The CDR3 bases are TGCAGTGCTAGAGATATCGGGTCCTCTAGGGATGAGCAGTTCTTC.

This clonotype was detected ten times or more. The V and J genes are TRBV28 and TRBJ1-5; possible D gene TRBD1, 6 bases. Per germline, CDR1 MDHEN and CDR2 SYDVKM. Trimming removed 6 bases at V and 2 bases at J, with 8 bases between. This CDR3 has 13 amino acids. This chain's CDR3 is CASSNRGNQPQHF. CDR3 nucleotide sequence: TGTGCCAGCAGCAACAGGGGCAATCAGCCCCAGCATTTT.